This is a list of T cell receptor beta chains from one sample in a study of blood T cell repertoires in COVID-19. Here immunoSEQ multiplex PCR was the method, and the copy in TCRdb shows in-frame clones only, minus some. The sample yields 350,000 to 450,000 clones, around 85% seen once. Sequenced sample: peripheral blood. These receptors all stem from a young woman with acute or convalescent COVID-19. Both conserved end residues are part of each CDR3. The D gene is left open where the match is weak. Clone size is stated in some rows and not others, as once, few, many or a class when expanded.

>TRBJ2-7|TRBV5-1|.|TRBD1
CASSLVGTVSEQYF
TGCGCCAGCAGCTTGGTGGGGACAGTTTCCGAGCAGTACTTC
>TRBJ2-7|TRBV10-1|.|TRBD1
CASSESTGTPTYEQYF
TGCGCCAGCAGTGAGTCGACAGGGACACCTACCTACGAGCAGTACTTC
>TRBJ2-3|TRBV19|few|.
CASSLLGANTQYF
TGTGCCAGTAGTCTTCTGGGGGCGAATACGCAGTATTTT
>TRBJ1-1|TRBV27|.|.
CASSLSPGKEAFF
TGTGCCAGCAGTTTATCTCCGGGGAAAGAAGCTTTCTTT
>TRBJ1-2|TRBV4-2|.|.
CASSQEGGSYGYTF
TGTGCCAGCAGCCAAGAAGGGGGTAGCTATGGCTACACCTTC
>TRBJ1-1|TRBV2|.|.
CASSEAWGGGTEAFF
TGTGCCAGCAGTGAAGCCTGGGGGGGTGGCACTGAAGCTTTCTTT
>TRBJ1-2|TRBV28|.|TRBD1
CASSLGTVNYGYTF
TGTGCCAGCAGTTTAGGGACAGTTAACTATGGCTACACCTTC
>TRBJ2-7|TRBV9|.|TRBD1
CASSVDRGHEQYF
TGTGCCAGCAGCGTAGACAGGGGCCACGAGCAGTACTTC
>TRBJ1-2|TRBV5-6|.|.
CASSFGGDVFGYTF
TGTGCCAGCAGCTTCGGGGGGGATGTGTTTGGCTACACCTTC
>TRBJ2-2|TRBV5-1|.|.
CASSLSWGGGELFF
TGCGCCAGCAGCTTGTCATGGGGCGGAGGGGAGCTGTTTTTT
>TRBJ1-6|TRBV25-1|.|.
CASSVRTVDNSPLHF
TGTGCCAGCAGTGTACGGACAGTTGATAATTCACCCCTCCACTTT
>TRBJ2-6|TRBV29-1|.|.
CSVDNPGQVSGANVLTF
TGCAGCGTTGATAACCCGGGACAAGTCTCTGGGGCCAACGTCCTGACTTTC
>TRBJ2-7|TRBV13|once|.
CASSLGDRPAYEQYF
TGTGCCAGCAGCTTAGGGGACAGACCCGCCTACGAGCAGTACTTC
>TRBJ2-3|TRBV11-2|.|.
CASSLVGQGTDTQYF
TGTGCCAGCAGCTTAGTTGGGCAGGGAACAGATACGCAGTATTTT
>TRBJ2-5|TRBV28|.|.
CASSLSTGRQETQYF
TGTGCCAGCAGTTTAAGCACAGGTCGCCAAGAGACCCAGTACTTC
>TRBJ1-2|TRBV27|.|.
CASRQDILYGYTF
TGTGCCAGCAGACAAGATATCCTCTATGGCTACACCTTC
>TRBJ2-7|TRBV28|.|TRBD1
CASSFRTGGFYEQYF
TGTGCCAGCAGTTTCAGGACAGGGGGCTTCTACGAGCAGTACTTC
>TRBJ2-5|TRBV6-6|.|.
CASSYQGGKETQYF
TGTGCCAGCAGCTATCAGGGGGGCAAAGAGACCCAGTACTTC
>TRBJ1-2|TRBV2|.|TRBD1
CASAFGQGGNYGYTF
TGTGCCAGCGCCTTTGGACAGGGGGGAAACTATGGCTACACCTTC
>TRBJ2-5|TRBV19|once|.
CASSRRLVKQETQYF
TGTGCCAGTAGCCGCCGACTGGTAAAACAAGAGACCCAGTACTTC
>TRBJ2-1|TRBV27|once|TRBD2
CASSTREGLNNEQFF
TGTGCCAGCAGTACTCGGGAGGGCCTAAACAATGAGCAGTTCTTC
>TRBJ1-2|TRBV3-1/TRBV3-2|once|.
CASSQDLSFYGYTF
TGTGCCAGCAGCCAAGATCTCTCCTTCTATGGCTACACCTTC
>TRBJ2-6|TRBV9|.|TRBD1
CASSVRTGSNSGANVLTF
TGTGCCAGCAGCGTACGGACAGGGTCAAACTCTGGGGCCAACGTCCTGACTTTC
>TRBJ1-6|TRBV9|.|.
CASSVALNSPLHF
TGTGCCAGCAGCGTAGCTTTAAATTCACCCCTCCACTTT
>TRBJ2-2|TRBV3-1/TRBV3-2|.|TRBD2
CASSQELIPTSGFGKTGELFF
TGTGCCAGCAGCCAAGAATTAATCCCAACTAGCGGGTTTGGAAAGACCGGGGAGCTGTTTTTT
>TRBJ1-5|TRBV9|.|TRBD1
CASSTRQGRWNQPQHF
TGTGCCAGCAGCACCCGACAGGGGAGGTGGAATCAGCCCCAGCATTTT
>TRBJ2-7|TRBV5-6|.|TRBD1
CASSLTGAYSYEQYF
TGTGCCAGCAGCCTAACAGGGGCTTACTCCTACGAGCAGTACTTC
>TRBJ2-1|TRBV9|.|.
CASSVVQNEQFF
TGTGCCAGCAGCGTAGTTCAGAATGAGCAGTTCTTC
>TRBJ1-5|TRBV27|.|.
CASSLRGNQPQHF
TGTGCCAGCAGTTTAAGGGGTAATCAGCCCCAGCATTTT
>TRBJ2-1|TRBV6-6|.|TRBD1
CASSRGQGVGDIEQFF
TGTGCCAGCAGTCGAGGACAGGGCGTGGGTGACATTGAGCAGTTCTTC
>TRBJ1-5|TRBV19|.|TRBD1
CASSFGTGYSNQPQHF
TGTGCCAGTAGTTTCGGGACAGGGTATAGCAATCAGCCCCAGCATTTT
>TRBJ1-6|TRBV6-5|.|.
CASTNPNSPLHF
TGTGCCAGCACAAATCCCAATTCACCCCTCCACTTT
>TRBJ2-5|TRBV5-1|.|TRBD2
CASSSGLAGGWYQETQYF
TGCGCCAGCAGCTCGGGACTAGCGGGGGGATGGTACCAAGAGACCCAGTACTTC
>TRBJ2-7|TRBV6-2/TRBV6-3|.|.
CASSYSRSGGLYEQYF
TGTGCCAGCAGTTACTCGAGGTCCGGGGGGCTGTACGAGCAGTACTTC
>TRBJ1-3|TRBV10-2|.|TRBD1
CASTPGQGRKGGNTIYF
TGCGCCAGCACTCCGGGACAGGGACGAAAGGGGGGAAACACCATATATTTT
>TRBJ1-5|TRBV19|.|.
CASSIVRQDRVYSNQPQHF
TGTGCCAGTAGTATAGTTAGACAGGACAGAGTTTATAGCAATCAGCCCCAGCATTTT
>TRBJ1-5|TRBV7-8|.|.
CASSLSGYSNQPQHF
TGTGCCAGCAGCTTATCAGGATATAGCAATCAGCCCCAGCATTTT
>TRBJ1-4|TRBV6-1|.|.
CASSGPREATNEKLFF
TGTGCCAGCAGTGGTCCCCGGGAGGCAACTAATGAAAAACTGTTTTTT
>TRBJ1-1|TRBV7-3|.|.
CASSISRVGTEAFF
TGTGCCAGCAGCATTTCCAGGGTGGGGACTGAAGCTTTCTTT
>TRBJ1-1|TRBV12-5|once|.
CASGTTANTEAFF
TGTGCTAGTGGCACCACAGCGAACACTGAAGCTTTCTTT
>TRBJ1-2|TRBV2|.|.
CASNAGGSNMGYTF
TGTGCCAGCAACGCCGGGGGATCTAATATGGGCTACACCTTC
>TRBJ1-2|TRBV4-1|once|.
CASSRRQASNYGYTF
TGCGCCAGCAGCCGCCGGCAGGCATCTAACTATGGCTACACCTTC
>TRBJ1-5|TRBV6-5|.|.
CASRPSLGNQPQHF
TGTGCCAGCAGGCCTAGTTTGGGCAATCAGCCCCAGCATTTT
>TRBJ1-1|TRBV7-3|.|.
CASSLLPGGLNTEAFF
TGTGCCAGCAGCCTCCTCCCCGGGGGATTGAACACTGAAGCTTTCTTT
>TRBJ1-4|TRBV7-6|.|TRBD1
CASSAGQGSEKLFF
TGTGCCAGCAGCGCGGGACAGGGTAGTGAAAAACTGTTTTTT